One and the same sample provided the 22 T cell receptor beta chains below, sequenced in a study of human T cells and chemical hapten exposure. As to time point: patch test 1, 2 weeks after DPC sensitization. Documented treatment: therapeutic diphenylcyclopropenone sensitization with weekly scalp DPC. MiXCR was run by TCRdb on the RACE reads, yielding one entry per CDR3 protein. The sample contains 95,000 to 100,000 distinct CDR3 sequences, around 12% of which appear only once. The sequences come from whole blood, collected in connection with sensitization to the hapten diphenylcyclopropenone (DPC). The receptors shown here come from a woman in her forties with alopecia areata. Some clones in this sample may be carry-over from other donors' samples.

This clonotype has ten or more counts. The chain links TRBV6-2 or TRBV6-3 to TRBJ1-1, with unresolved D. CDR1 and CDR2 from the germline V gene are MNHEY and SVGEGT. Deletions cut 4 bases from V and 0 bases from J, with 12 bases between. CDR3 length: 15 amino acids. DNA of the CDR3: TGTGCCAGCAGTTCTAACTGGATCATGAACACTGAAGCTTTCTTT. This sequence encodes CASSSNWIMNTEAFF.

This clonotype was seen a handful of times. The V gene is TRBV3-1, the J gene TRBJ1-2, with 7 bases fitting TRBD1. The CDR3 loop spans 13 amino acids. Looked up from germline, CDR1 is LGHDT and CDR2 is YNNKEL (reference sequence). Trimming at V came to 6 bases and at J to 1 base, leaving 2 bases not matched to a gene. CDR3: CASSGQVNYGYTF. The CDR3 bases are TGTGCCAGCAGTGGACAGGTTAACTATGGCTACACCTTC.

This clonotype has a handful of counts. This chain connects TRBV6-2 or TRBV6-3 to TRBJ1-5; D unclear. Germline loops: CDR1 MNHEY, CDR2 SVGEGT. The germline V and J ends were trimmed by 8 bases and 7 bases, with 18 bases remaining between them. The CDR3 is 14 amino acids. The CDR3: CASSRTGVVQPQHF. Here the CDR3 DNA reads TGTGCCAGCTCTCGAACCGGGGTAGTGCAGCCCCAGCATTTT.

The rearrangement uses TRBV6-5 and TRBJ1-6, with 8 bases aligning to TRBD1. The length of the CDR3 is 15 residues. V lost 2 bases, J lost 10 bases, and 7 bases stayed unmatched. The germline CDR1 and CDR2 sequences are MNHEY and SVGAGI. This CDR3 is CASSYGTGMGSPLHF. DNA of the CDR3: TGTGCCAGCAGTTACGGGACAGGCATGGGGTCACCCCTCCACTTT.

This clonotype was detected many times. The chain couples TRBV11-2 to TRBJ1-1; D ambiguous. Trimming shortened V by 3 bases and J by 1 base, and 6 bases separated the two germline ends. Germline CDR1 is SGHAT and CDR2 is FQNNGV. CDR3 size: 13 residues. Here the CDR3 reads CASSFDWNTEAFF. CDR3 coding DNA: TGTGCCAGCAGCTTTGATTGGAACACTGAAGCTTTCTTT.

This clonotype showed up just a few times. Here the CDR3 reads CASSGWNEQFF. Here the CDR3 DNA reads TGTGCCAGCAGTGGGTGGAATGAGCAGTTCTTC. This rearrangement joins TRBV2 to TRBJ2-1; D uncertain. CDR3 length: 11 residues. Trimming shortened V by 4 bases and J by 7 bases, and 5 bases separated the two germline ends. The germline CDR1 and CDR2 sequences are SNHLY and FYNNEI.

This clonotype has only a few counts. V and J are TRBV5-1 and TRBJ2-5; 7 positions agree with TRBD2. CDR3 size: 16 residues. After removal of 0 bases from V and 0 bases from J, the junction contained 5 bases not matched to a gene. Germline values: CDR1 SGHRS, CDR2 YFSETQ. In DNA form, the CDR3 reads TGCGCCAGCAGCTTGGATAGCGCGGGGGACCAAGAGACCCAGTACTTC. This gives the protein CASSLDSAGDQETQYF.

This clonotype has more than one count but fewer than ten. The rearrangement joins TRBV30 to TRBJ1-1; D is uncertain. This CDR3 is built from 11 residues. Germline V gene lookup returns CDR1 GTSNPN and CDR2 SVGIG (reference sequence). V lost 0 bases and J 2 bases, leaving 1 base between the germline ends. The CDR3 here is CAWSVNTEAFF. CDR3 in DNA: TGTGCCTGGAGTGTTAACACTGAAGCTTTCTTT.

The chain recombines TRBV12-3 or TRBV12-4 with TRBJ2-3, with D tentatively TRBD1 (6 bases). The V and J ends lost 5 bases and 2 bases respectively, with 23 bases between them. This CDR3 contains 18 residues. Here the CDR3 DNA reads TGTGCCAGCAGTCCCACAGCCTCGGGACATTTCGTCACAGATACGCAGTATTTT. Translation: CASSPTASGHFVTDTQYF.

This clonotype was recorded many times. The chain carries TRBV29-1 and TRBJ2-3, with 7 bases aligning to TRBD1. CDR1 SQVTM and CDR2 ANQGSEA come from the germline V gene. J gave up 8 bases and V 3 bases, and 11 bases lay outside the gene matches. This CDR3 spans 14 amino acids. In DNA, the CDR3 is TGCAGCGTTGACTTACTCCGACAGGGTGGTACGCAGTATTTT. Its translation: CSVDLLRQGGTQYF.

Here the CDR3 reads CASSFELAGGTEQFF. CDR3 DNA: TGTGCCAGCAGCTTTGAACTAGCGGGAGGGACTGAGCAGTTCTTC. The rearrangement joins TRBV11-3 to TRBJ2-1; 13 bases map to TRBD2. Germline CDR1 SGHNT, CDR2 YENEEA. This CDR3 contains 15 residues. V gave up 3 bases and J gave up 9 bases; unmatched junction bases: 5.

The chain uses TRBV20-1 and TRBJ2-3; the D gene is possibly TRBD1 (6 bases). CDR3 length equals 16 residues. V lost 0 bases, J lost 0 bases, and 13 bases lay in between. Germline V CDR1 and CDR2: DFQATT, SNEGSKA (reference sequence). The CDR3 coding sequence is TGCAGTGCTAGAGACGACCGGGACACTAGCACAGATACGCAGTATTTT. Translated: CSARDDRDTSTDTQYF.

The chain uses TRBV20-1 and TRBJ2-1, with 7 bases lining up with TRBD2. The CDR3 is 14 amino acids. Looked up from germline, CDR1 is DFQATT and CDR2 is SNEGSKA (reference sequence). Trimming cost V 8 bases and J 5 bases; bases outside gene matches: 12. CDR3 amino acids: CSTLFSRGNNEQFF. As DNA, the CDR3 is TGCAGTACCCTCTTCTCGCGGGGGAACAATGAGCAGTTCTTC.

This clonotype was seen only a few times. This CDR3 is CASSLLAGGPWNEQFF. Written as DNA, the CDR3 is TGTGCCAGCAGCTTGCTAGCGGGAGGGCCGTGGAATGAGCAGTTCTTC. The chain recombines TRBV7-2 with TRBJ2-1, with 12 nucleotides matching TRBD2. CDR3 length: 16 amino acids. V trimming: 3 bases; J trimming: 7 bases; junction bases outside the gene matches: 7. Germline CDR1 reads SGHTA; CDR2 reads FQGNSA.

This clonotype was counted many times. The CDR3 DNA reads TGTGCCACCCATGGACAGTCTAATTCACCCCTCCACTTT. Its protein is CATHGQSNSPLHF. This chain connects TRBV6-2 or TRBV6-3 to TRBJ1-6, with D tentatively TRBD1 (6 bases). The CDR3 covers 13 residues. Per the germline V gene, CDR1 is MNHEY and CDR2 is SVGEGT. Trimming took 10 bases from V and 6 from J, leaving 13 bases between them.

This clonotype occurred a few times. V gene TRBV29-1 combines with J gene TRBJ1-1; D unclear. V lost 7 bases, J lost 1 base, and 16 bases lay in between. This CDR3 comprises 14 residues. Looked up from germline, CDR1 is SQVTM and CDR2 is ANQGSEA. The CDR3 spells CSAIDGETNTEAFF. The CDR3 DNA reads as TGCAGCGCGATTGATGGGGAAACGAACACTGAAGCTTTCTTT. Full variable domain (missing parts from reference TRBV29-1 and TRBJ1-1): SAVISQKPSRDICQRGTSLTIQCQVDSQVTMMFWYRQQPGQSLTLIATANQGSEATYESGFVIDKFPISRPNLTFSTLTVSNMSPEDSSIYLCSAIDGETNTEAFFGQGTRLTVV.

This clonotype was seen a handful of times. The rearrangement joins TRBV20-1 to TRBJ2-1, with unresolved D. V was cut by 3 bases and J by 8 bases, with 11 bases left in between. This CDR3 comprises 12 residues. Germline values: CDR1 DFQATT, CDR2 SNEGSKA (reference sequence). CDR3 sequence: CSASGLEYEQFF. The DNA for the CDR3 is TGCAGTGCTAGCGGCCTAGAGTATGAGCAGTTCTTC.

This clonotype was seen repeatedly, ten times or more. For the CDR3, the DNA is TGTGCCAGCAGCCAAGAGGTTGATCTGTCCGGCTACACCTTC. Protein: CASSQEVDLSGYTF. The V and J genes are TRBV3-1 and TRBJ1-2; no clear D gene. The CDR3 is 14 amino acids. V lost 0 bases and J lost 8, with 13 bases in between. Per germline, CDR1 LGHDT and CDR2 YNNKEL (reference sequence).

This clonotype was found a few times. The chain has TRBV18 and TRBJ1-3; maybe TRBD1 (5 bases). Trimming pared 1 base from V and 2 bases from J, leaving 12 bases between. The CDR3 has 16 amino acids. CDR1 and CDR2 from the germline V gene are KGHSH and LQKENI. The CDR3 DNA reads as TGTGCCAGCTCACCACTTGACAGTTCGGCTGGAAACACCATATATTTT. This sequence encodes CASSPLDSSAGNTIYF.

This clonotype was picked up a small number of times. The V and J genes are TRBV27 and TRBJ2-1; D call uncertain. Germline-derived CDR1 and CDR2 are MNHEY and SMNVEV (reference sequence). Trimming shortened V by 8 bases and J by 13 bases, and 9 bases separated the two germline ends. The CDR3 is 9 amino acids. CDR3 amino acids: CASGYFQFF. In DNA, the CDR3 is TGTGCCAGCGGTTATTTCCAGTTCTTC.

This clonotype was seen many times. The gene calls are TRBV4-1 and TRBJ1-1; D is unclear. V was trimmed by 4 bases and J by 4 bases, leaving 13 bases between them. This CDR3 has 14 amino acids. CDR1 is MGHRA, CDR2 YSYEKL, per germline. As DNA, the CDR3 is TGCGCCAGCAGCCTATCATCCATGGGCACTGAAGCTTTCTTT. Protein: CASSLSSMGTEAFF.

The chain has TRBV6-6 and TRBJ2-1, with 9 bases fitting TRBD2. The CDR3 loop spans 16 amino acids. J gave up 7 bases and V 7 bases, and 14 bases lay outside the gene matches. Per the germline V gene, CDR1 is MNHNY and CDR2 is SVGAGI (reference sequence). CDR3 nucleotides: TGTGCCAGCACCCTAGCCGCGGGAGGGCCTGCAAATGAGCAGTTCTTC. Its translation: CASTLAAGGPANEQFF.